A selection of T cell receptor beta chains follows, all from one sample in a study of blood T cell repertoires in COVID-19. Here immunoSEQ multiplex PCR was the method, and the copy in TCRdb shows in-frame clones only, minus some. The sample records about 30,000 clones, 90% being singletons. Sequencing was done on a sample of peripheral blood. These receptor sequences come from a man aged 55 to 70 with active or convalescent COVID-19. Each CDR3 is given with its conserved first and last residue. A D gene is named only where the DNA matches it firmly. Not every row has a clone size; where given, it reads once, few, many or a size class.

V,D,size,J,DNA,CDR3
TRBV7-9,TRBD2,NA,TRBJ2-1,TGTGCCAGCAGCTTAGTGGGGGAGGGTGAGCAGTTCTTC,CASSLVGEGEQFF
TRBV2,NA,once,TRBJ1-4,TGTGCCAGCAGTGGACAGCTTAATGAAAAACTGTTTTTT,CASSGQLNEKLFF
TRBV14,TRBD1,NA,TRBJ2-2,TGTGCCAGCAGCCCGTTCCGGGACAGTTCGTCCGGGGAGCTGTTTTTT,CASSPFRDSSSGELFF
TRBV4-3,NA,NA,TRBJ1-1,TGCGCCAGCAGCCACCCCGGGGAGGGGTTGAACACTGAAGCTTTCTTT,CASSHPGEGLNTEAFF
TRBV6-5,NA,NA,TRBJ1-1,TGTGCCAGCAGGCTACTTGGGGGGACTGAAGCTTTCTTT,CASRLLGGTEAFF
TRBV28,TRBD1,NA,TRBJ1-2,TGTGCCAGCAGTTTAGGGGGCCAGGGGGCCGGTGGCTACACCTTC,CASSLGGQGAGGYTF
TRBV10-3,NA,NA,TRBJ2-7,TGTGCCATCAGTGAGACCCAGAGGGAGCAGTACTTC,CAISETQREQYF
TRBV7-8,NA,NA,TRBJ1-1,TGTGCCAGCAGCTTTCGACAGGACACTGAAGCTTTCTTT,CASSFRQDTEAFF
TRBV5-1,NA,NA,TRBJ2-3,TGCGCCAGCAGCTTGGAGGCGGGCCGCACAGATACGCAGTATTTT,CASSLEAGRTDTQYF
TRBV7-2,TRBD1,few,TRBJ1-2,TGTGCCAGCAGCTTAGAAGGGGCAGGGGGGCCCTATGGCTACACCTTC,CASSLEGAGGPYGYTF
TRBV7-3,TRBD1,NA,TRBJ1-1,TGTGCCAGCAGCCTCCAACCCCTCGGGACAGTTATGAACACTGAAGCTTTCTTT,CASSLQPLGTVMNTEAFF
TRBV19,NA,NA,TRBJ2-2,TGTGCCAGTAGTATGGGGGGAAAAACCGGGGAGCTGTTTTTT,CASSMGGKTGELFF
TRBV19,NA,NA,TRBJ1-2,TGTGCCAGTAGTAGGGACTCTAACTATGGCTACACCTTC,CASSRDSNYGYTF
TRBV7-9,NA,few,TRBJ1-2,TGTGCCAGCAGCTTAGGATGGGCCATCTATGGCTACACCTTC,CASSLGWAIYGYTF
TRBV2,NA,NA,TRBJ2-5,TGTGCCAGCAGTGAACGGTCACAAGAGACCCAGTACTTC,CASSERSQETQYF